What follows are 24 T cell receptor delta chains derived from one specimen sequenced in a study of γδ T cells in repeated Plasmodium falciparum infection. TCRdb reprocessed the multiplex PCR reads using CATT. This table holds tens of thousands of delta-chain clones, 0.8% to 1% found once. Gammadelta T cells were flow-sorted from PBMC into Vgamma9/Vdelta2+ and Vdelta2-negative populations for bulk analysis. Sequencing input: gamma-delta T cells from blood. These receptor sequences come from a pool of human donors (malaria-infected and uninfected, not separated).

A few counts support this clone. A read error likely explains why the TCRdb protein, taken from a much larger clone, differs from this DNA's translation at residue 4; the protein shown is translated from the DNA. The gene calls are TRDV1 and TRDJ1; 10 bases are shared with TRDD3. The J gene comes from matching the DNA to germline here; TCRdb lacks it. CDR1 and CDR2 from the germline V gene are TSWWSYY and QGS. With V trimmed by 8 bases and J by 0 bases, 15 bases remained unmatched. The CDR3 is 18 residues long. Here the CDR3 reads CALRRPSVLGDYTDKLIF. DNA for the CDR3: TGTGCTCTTAGGAGACCTTCAGTACTGGGGGATTACACCGATAAACTCATCTTT.

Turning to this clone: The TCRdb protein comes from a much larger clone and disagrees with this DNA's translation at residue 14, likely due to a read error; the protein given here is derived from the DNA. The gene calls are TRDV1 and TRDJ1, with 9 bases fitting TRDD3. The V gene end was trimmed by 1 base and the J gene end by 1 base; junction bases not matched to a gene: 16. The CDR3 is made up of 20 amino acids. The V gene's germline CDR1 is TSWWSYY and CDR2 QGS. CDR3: CALGERNQGDTLLGTDKLIF. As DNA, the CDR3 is TGTGCTCTTGGGGAACGGAATCAGGGGGATACTCTCCTTGGCACCGATAAACTCATCTTT.

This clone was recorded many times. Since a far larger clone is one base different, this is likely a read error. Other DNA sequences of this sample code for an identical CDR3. The DNA of the CDR3 is TGTGCCTTTGGGGGGAAACCCACCTTCCTAGCCGGGGGAAGTTATTCAGACCCTCCGTACACCGATAAACTCATCTTT. It specifies CAFGGKPTFLAGGSYSDPPYTDKLIF. The gene calls are TRDV3 and TRDJ1; 8 nucleotides agree with TRDD2. The CDR3 has 26 residues. In germline, CDR1 is TVYSNPD, CDR2 GDNSRS (reference sequence). The J segment lost 0 bases and the V segment lost 2 bases, leaving 41 bases of the junction unmatched.

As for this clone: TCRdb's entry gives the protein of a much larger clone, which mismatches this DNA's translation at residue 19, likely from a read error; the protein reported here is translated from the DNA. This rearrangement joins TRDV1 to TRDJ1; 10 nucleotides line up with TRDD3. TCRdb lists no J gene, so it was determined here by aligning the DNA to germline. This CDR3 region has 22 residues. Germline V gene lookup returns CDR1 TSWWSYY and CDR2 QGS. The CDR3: CALGEPGLPRYWGIAYTDRLIF. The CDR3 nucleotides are TGTGCTCTTGGGGAACCTGGCCTTCCTAGGTACTGGGGGATTGCCTACACCGATAGACTCATCTTT.

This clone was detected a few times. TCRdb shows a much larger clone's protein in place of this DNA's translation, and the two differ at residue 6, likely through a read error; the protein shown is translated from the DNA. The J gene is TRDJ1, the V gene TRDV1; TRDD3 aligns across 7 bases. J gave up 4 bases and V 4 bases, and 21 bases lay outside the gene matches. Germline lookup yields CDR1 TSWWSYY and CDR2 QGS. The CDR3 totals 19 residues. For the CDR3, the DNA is TGTGCTCTTGGGGGACCTGCAGTAGCTGTACTGGGGCGGGGCGATAAACTCATCTTT. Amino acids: CALGGPAVAVLGRGDKLIF.

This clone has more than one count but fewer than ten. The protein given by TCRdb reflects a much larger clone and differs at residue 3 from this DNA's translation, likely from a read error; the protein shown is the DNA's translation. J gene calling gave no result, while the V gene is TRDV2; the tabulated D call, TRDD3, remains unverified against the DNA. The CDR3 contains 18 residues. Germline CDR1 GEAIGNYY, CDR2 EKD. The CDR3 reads CAYDTVGDTLRGAIRLIF. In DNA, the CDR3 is TGTGCCTATGACACCGTTGGGGATACCCTACGCGGGGCGATAAGGCTCATCTTT.

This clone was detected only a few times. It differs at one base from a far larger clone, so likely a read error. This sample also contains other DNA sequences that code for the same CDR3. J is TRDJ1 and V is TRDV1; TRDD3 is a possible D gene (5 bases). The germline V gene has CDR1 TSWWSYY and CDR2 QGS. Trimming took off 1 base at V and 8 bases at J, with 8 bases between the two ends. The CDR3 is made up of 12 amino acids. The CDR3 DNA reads TGTGCTCTTGGGGAACGGGGACACAAACTCATCTTT. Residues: CALGERGHKLIF.

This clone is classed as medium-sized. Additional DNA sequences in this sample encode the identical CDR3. In nucleotides, the CDR3 is TGTGCCTGTGACCCGGTACTGGGGGATACTACTTACACCGATAAACTCATCTTT. The encoded protein is CACDPVLGDTTYTDKLIF. V usage is TRDV2 and J usage is TRDJ1, with TRDD3 matching over 12 bases. Germline V gene data show CDR1 as GEAIGNYY and CDR2 as EKD. Losses at the gene ends were 3 bases for V and 0 bases for J; bases not matched to a gene: 10. This CDR3 is 18 amino acids long.

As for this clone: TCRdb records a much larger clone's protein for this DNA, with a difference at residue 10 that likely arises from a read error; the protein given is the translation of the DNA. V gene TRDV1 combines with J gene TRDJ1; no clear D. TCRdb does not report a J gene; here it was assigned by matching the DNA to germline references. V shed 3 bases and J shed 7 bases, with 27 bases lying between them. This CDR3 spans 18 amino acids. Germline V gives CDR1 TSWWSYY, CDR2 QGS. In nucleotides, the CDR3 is TGTGCTCTTGGGGATACTCTCACGGCGGACAGTAAATCCAGTAAACTCATCTTT. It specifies CALGDTLTADSKSSKLIF.

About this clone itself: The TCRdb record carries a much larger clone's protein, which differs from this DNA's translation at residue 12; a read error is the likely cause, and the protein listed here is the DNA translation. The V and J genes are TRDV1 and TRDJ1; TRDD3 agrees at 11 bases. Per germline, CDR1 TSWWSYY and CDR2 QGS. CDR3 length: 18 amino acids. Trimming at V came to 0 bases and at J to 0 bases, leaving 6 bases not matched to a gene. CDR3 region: CALGELYWGIRHTDKLIF. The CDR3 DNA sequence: TGTGCTCTTGGGGAACTTTACTGGGGGATAAGGCACACCGATAAACTCATCTTT.

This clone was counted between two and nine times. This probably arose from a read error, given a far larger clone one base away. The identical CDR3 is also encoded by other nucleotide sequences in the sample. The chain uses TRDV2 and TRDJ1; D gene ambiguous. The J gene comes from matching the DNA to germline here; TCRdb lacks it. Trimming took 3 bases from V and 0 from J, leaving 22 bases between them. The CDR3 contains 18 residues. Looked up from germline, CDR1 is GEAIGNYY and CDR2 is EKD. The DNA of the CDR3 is TGTGCCTGTGACCAAAATGGCCCAACAGGGGTGGACACCGATAAACTCATCTTT. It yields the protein CACDQNGPTGVDTDKLIF.

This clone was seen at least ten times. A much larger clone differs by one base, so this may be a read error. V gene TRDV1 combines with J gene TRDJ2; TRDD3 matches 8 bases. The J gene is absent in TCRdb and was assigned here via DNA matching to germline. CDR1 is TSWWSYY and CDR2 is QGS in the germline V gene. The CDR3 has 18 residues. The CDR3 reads CALGERANVLGVTAQLFF. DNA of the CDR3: TGTGCCCTTGGGGAACGGGCTAACGTACTGGGGGTGACAGCACAACTCTTCTTT.

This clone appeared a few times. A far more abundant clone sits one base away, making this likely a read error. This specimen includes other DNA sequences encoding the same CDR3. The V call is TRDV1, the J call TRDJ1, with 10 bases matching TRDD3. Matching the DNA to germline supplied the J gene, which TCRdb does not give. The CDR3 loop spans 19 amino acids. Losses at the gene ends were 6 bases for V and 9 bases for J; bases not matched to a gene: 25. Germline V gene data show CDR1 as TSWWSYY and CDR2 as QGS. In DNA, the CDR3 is TGTGCTCTTGGATTTCAATCTACGAGCACTGGGGGATTGGCCCTACAACTCATCTTT. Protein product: CALGFQSTSTGGLALQLIF.

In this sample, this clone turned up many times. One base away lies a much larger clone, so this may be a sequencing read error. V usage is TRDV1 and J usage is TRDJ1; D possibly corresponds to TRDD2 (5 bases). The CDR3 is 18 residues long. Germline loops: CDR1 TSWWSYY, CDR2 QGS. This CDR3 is CAHGNYLFPSYFTDKLIF. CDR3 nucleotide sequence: TGTGCTCATGGGAACTACCTCTTCCCGTCTTACTTCACCGATAAACTCATCTTT.

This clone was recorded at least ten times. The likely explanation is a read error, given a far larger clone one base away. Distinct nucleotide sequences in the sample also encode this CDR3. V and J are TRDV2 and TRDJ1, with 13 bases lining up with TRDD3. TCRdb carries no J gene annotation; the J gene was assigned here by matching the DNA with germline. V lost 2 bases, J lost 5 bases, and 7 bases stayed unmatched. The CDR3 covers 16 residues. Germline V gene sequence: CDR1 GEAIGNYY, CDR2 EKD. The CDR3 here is CACDILGDTLTDKLIF. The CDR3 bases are TGTGCCTGTGACATACTGGGGGATACGCTCACTGATAAACTCATCTTT.

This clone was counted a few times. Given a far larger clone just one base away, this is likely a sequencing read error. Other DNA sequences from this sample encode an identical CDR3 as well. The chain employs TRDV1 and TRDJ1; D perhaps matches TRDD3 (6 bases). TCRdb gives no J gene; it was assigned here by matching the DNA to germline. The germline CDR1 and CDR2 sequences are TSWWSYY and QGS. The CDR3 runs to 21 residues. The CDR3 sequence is CALGEKGRPWTKWGYTDKLIF. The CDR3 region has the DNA TGCGCTCTTGGGGAAAAAGGCCGACCATGGACTAAATGGGGGTACACCGATAAACTCATCTTT.

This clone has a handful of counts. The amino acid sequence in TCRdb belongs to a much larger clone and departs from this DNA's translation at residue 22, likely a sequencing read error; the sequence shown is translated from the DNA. CDR3 coding DNA: TGTGCCTGTGACACCGCGTTTCCCGACGTACTGGGGGACCGTTGCTCCTGGGACACCCGACAGGTGTTTTTC. As protein: CACDTAFPDVLGDRCSWDTRQVFF. The J gene went uncalled, whereas the V gene is TRDV2; the DNA was not used to check the table's D call, TRDD3. Germline CDR1 is GEAIGNYY and CDR2 is EKD. The CDR3 is made up of 24 amino acids.

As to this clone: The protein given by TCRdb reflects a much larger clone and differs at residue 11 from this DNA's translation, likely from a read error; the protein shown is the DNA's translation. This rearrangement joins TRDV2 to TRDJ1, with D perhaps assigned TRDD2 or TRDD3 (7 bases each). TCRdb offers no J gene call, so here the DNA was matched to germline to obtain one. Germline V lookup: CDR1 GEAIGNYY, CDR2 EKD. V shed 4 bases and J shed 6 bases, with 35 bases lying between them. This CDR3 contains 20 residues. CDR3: CACDRIPTGDPEHVRNKLIF. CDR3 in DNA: TGTGCCTGTGATAGAATTCCTACGGGGGATCCCGAACATGTGAGGAATAAACTCATCTTT.

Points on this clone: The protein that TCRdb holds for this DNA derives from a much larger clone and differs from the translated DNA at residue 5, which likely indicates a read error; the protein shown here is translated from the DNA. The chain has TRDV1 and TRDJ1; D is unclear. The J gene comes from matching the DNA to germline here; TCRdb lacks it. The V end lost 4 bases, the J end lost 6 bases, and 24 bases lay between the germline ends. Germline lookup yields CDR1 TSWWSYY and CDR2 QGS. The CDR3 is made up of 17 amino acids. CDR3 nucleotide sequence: TGTGCTCTTGGGGGAATTACGGCCTTTACTGTATTGTATAAACTCATCTTT. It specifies CALGGITAFTVLYKLIF.

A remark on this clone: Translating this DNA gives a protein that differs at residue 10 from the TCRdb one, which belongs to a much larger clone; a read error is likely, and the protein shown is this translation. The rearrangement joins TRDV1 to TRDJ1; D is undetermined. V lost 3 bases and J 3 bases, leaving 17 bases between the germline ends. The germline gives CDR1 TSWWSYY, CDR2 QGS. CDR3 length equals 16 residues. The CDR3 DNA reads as TGTGCTCTTGGGGACAAGGTACTGATCCTGTCCGATAAACTCATCTTT. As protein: CALGDKVLILSDKLIF.

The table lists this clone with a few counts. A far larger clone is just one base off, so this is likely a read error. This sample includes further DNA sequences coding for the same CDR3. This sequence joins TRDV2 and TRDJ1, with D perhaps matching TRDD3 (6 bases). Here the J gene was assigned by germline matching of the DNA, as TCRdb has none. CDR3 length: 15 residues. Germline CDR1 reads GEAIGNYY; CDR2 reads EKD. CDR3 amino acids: CACVLNWAYTDKLIF. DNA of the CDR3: TGTGCTTGTGTGTTAAACTGGGCCTACACCGATAAACTCATCTTT.

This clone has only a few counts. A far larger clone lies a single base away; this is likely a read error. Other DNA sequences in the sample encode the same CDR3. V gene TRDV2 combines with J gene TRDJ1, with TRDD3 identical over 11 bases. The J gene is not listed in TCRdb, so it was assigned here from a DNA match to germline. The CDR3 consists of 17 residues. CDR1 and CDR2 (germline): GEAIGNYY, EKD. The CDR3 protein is CACDPGEEWGIRDKLIF. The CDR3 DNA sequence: TGCGCCTGTGACCCCGGCGAAGAATGGGGGATACGCGATAAACTCATCTTT.

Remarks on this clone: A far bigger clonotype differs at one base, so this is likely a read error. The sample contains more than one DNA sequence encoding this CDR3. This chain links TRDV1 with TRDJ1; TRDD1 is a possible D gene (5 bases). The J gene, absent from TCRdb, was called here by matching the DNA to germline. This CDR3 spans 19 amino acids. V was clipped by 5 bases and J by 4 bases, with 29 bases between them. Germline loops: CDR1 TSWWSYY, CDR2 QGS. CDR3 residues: CALGSHCPNRYLADDKLIF. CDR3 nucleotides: TGTGCTCTTGGGTCCCATTGTCCGAATAGGTACCTCGCGGACGATAAACTCATCTTT.

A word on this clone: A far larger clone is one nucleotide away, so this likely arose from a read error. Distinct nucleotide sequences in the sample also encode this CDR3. The CDR3 DNA follows: TGCGCTCTTGGGGAACCTCCTTCCTACCCCGGGGAGGGGGATCCTAGGTCAGCACAACTCTTCTTT. It encodes CALGEPPSYPGEGDPRSAQLFF. The rearrangement links TRDV1 to TRDJ2; 9 nucleotides match TRDD2. TCRdb is silent on the J gene; assignment here came from matching the DNA to germline. The length of the CDR3 is 22 residues. The V gene's germline CDR1 is TSWWSYY and CDR2 QGS.